The 20 T cell receptor beta chains given below trace back to one sample, sequenced in a study of shared clonotypes between healthy human individuals. The protocol was immunoSEQ multiplex PCR, while the TCRdb copy is restricted to in-frame clones and leaves out a portion. The sample records some 1 million clones, about 77% being singletons. Sequencing used memory CD4+ T cells sorted from blood. Sample subset: CD45RA-negative fraction. The source is a man aged 18 to 29 in good health.

The gene calls are TRBV5-1 and TRBJ2-7, with 10 bases aligning to TRBD1. The germline V gene encodes CDR1 SGHRS and CDR2 YFSETQ. This CDR3 has 18 amino acids. Trimming cost V 2 bases and J 7 bases; bases outside gene matches: 18. CDR3 amino acids: CASSFSTGGAGGSREQYF. CDR3 sequence (DNA): TGCGCCAGCAGCTTTTCGACAGGGGGCGCTGGCGGGAGTCGGGAGCAGTACTTC.

The CDR3 region is CASSPGIGWDYGYTF. The CDR3 nucleotides read TGTGCCAGCAGCCCTGGGATTGGGTGGGACTATGGCTACACCTTC. The V gene is TRBV4-2, the J gene TRBJ1-2; the D is unclear. Germline lookup yields CDR1 LGHNA and CDR2 YNFKEQ. The CDR3 extends over 15 amino acids. Trimming pared 4 bases from V and 3 bases from J, leaving 15 bases between.

The rearrangement links TRBV6-5 to TRBJ2-1, with D hard to call. CDR3 length: 12 amino acids. In germline, CDR1 is MNHEY, CDR2 SVGAGI. V was shortened by 6 bases and J by 8 bases, with 11 bases between the two germline ends. The CDR3 spells CASSPSAHEQFF. In nucleotides, the CDR3 is TGTGCCAGCAGCCCCTCCGCCCATGAGCAGTTCTTC.

V gene TRBV5-4 combines with J gene TRBJ1-1; D is uncertain. CDR1 and CDR2 (germline): SGHNT, YYREEE (reference sequence). The CDR3 is 14 residues long. Trimming stripped 0 bases from V and 7 bases from J, with 13 bases between. In DNA, the CDR3 is TGTGCCAGCAGCTTGGACGGCGGTCTGGATGAAGCTTTCTTT. Amino acids: CASSLDGGLDEAFF.

V gene TRBV7-2 combines with J gene TRBJ2-5; 7 bases map to TRBD1. There are 13 residues in the CDR3. J gave up 5 bases and V 5 bases, and 5 bases lay outside the gene matches. Germline V lookup: CDR1 SGHTA, CDR2 FQGNSA. The CDR3 coding sequence is TGTGCCAGCAGCCCCGGACAGGTGGAGACCCAGTACTTC. Translating it yields CASSPGQVETQYF.

The chain joins TRBV7-2 to TRBJ2-2; D ambiguous. This CDR3 region has 17 residues. Germline V gene data show CDR1 as SGHTA and CDR2 as FQGNSA. V dropped 2 bases and J dropped 1 base, with 14 bases sitting between them. The CDR3 DNA sequence: TGTGCCAGCAGCTTATTCCGCGGAGCCAAGAACACCGGGGAGCTGTTTTTT. It specifies CASSLFRGAKNTGELFF.

The chain couples TRBV6-5 to TRBJ1-2, with D hard to call. Trimming shortened V by 2 bases and J by 6 bases, and 10 bases separated the two germline ends. Per germline, CDR1 MNHEY and CDR2 SVGAGI. The CDR3 has 13 residues. The CDR3 DNA follows: TGTGCCAGCAGTTACCCGGGAACTGATGGCTACACCTTC. Protein sequence: CASSYPGTDGYTF.

The V call is TRBV7-2, the J call TRBJ2-3; TRBD2 agrees at 14 bases. The CDR3 sequence is 18 residues long. J was trimmed by 3 bases and V by 0 bases; bases with no gene match: 5. In germline, CDR1 is SGHTA, CDR2 FQGNSA. The CDR3 reads CASSLARTSGRSTDTQYF. The DNA for the CDR3 is TGTGCCAGCAGCTTAGCTCGGACTAGCGGGAGGTCGACAGATACGCAGTATTTT.

This chain connects TRBV28 to TRBJ1-3, with D maybe TRBD1 (6 bases). Germline CDR1 MDHEN, CDR2 SYDVKM. Trimming took off 6 bases at V and 4 bases at J, with 22 bases between the two ends. There are 17 residues in the CDR3. CDR3 amino acids: CASRLGTGGAVGNTIYF. CDR3 DNA sequence: TGTGCCAGCAGATTGGGGACTGGGGGGGCTGTAGGAAACACCATATATTTT. The entire variable domain, with the rest obtained from reference TRBV28 and TRBJ1-3, is as follows: DVKVTQSSRYLVKRTGEKVFLECVQDMDHENMFWYRQDPGLGLRLIYFSYDVKMKEKGDIPEGYSVSREKKERFSLILESASTNQTSMYLCASRLGTGGAVGNTIYFGEGSWLTVV.

Details on this clone: The identical CDR3 is also encoded by other nucleotide sequences in the sample. This sequence joins TRBV2 and TRBJ2-5; TRBD2 agrees at 7 bases. V shed 7 bases and J 2 bases; nucleotides not matched to a gene: 7. The CDR3 loop spans 14 amino acids. Germline-derived CDR1 and CDR2 are SNHLY and FYNNEI. CDR3 sequence reads: CASTPGLDQETQYF. CDR3 in DNA: TGTGCCAGCACCCCCGGACTAGATCAAGAGACCCAGTACTTC. The full variable domain, with the rest looked up from reference TRBV2 and TRBJ2-5, is EPEVTQTPSHQVTQMGQEVILRCVPISNHLYFYWYRQILGQKVEFLVSFYNNEISEKSEIFDDQFSVERPDGSNFTLKIRSTKLEDSAMYFCASTPGLDQETQYFGPGTRLLVL.

The table lists this clone with a count of one. The rearrangement uses TRBV5-4 and TRBJ2-7, with D perhaps matching TRBD1 (6 bases). Trimming removed 0 bases at V and 4 bases at J, with 14 bases between. Germline V gene data show CDR1 as SGHNT and CDR2 as YYREEE (reference sequence). The CDR3 is made up of 15 amino acids. Written as DNA, the CDR3 is TGTGCCAGCAGCTTGGGCCAGGGGACGATTTACGAGCAGTACTTC. Translating it yields CASSLGQGTIYEQYF.

This clone is a singleton in its sample. The chain combines TRBV5-4 with TRBJ2-3; 7 bases are shared with TRBD2. With V trimmed by 0 bases and J by 6 bases, 4 bases remained unmatched. CDR1 and CDR2 from the germline V gene are SGHNT and YYREEE (reference sequence). This CDR3 spans 14 amino acids. The CDR3 is CASSLAGGFDTQYF. CDR3 nucleotide sequence: TGTGCCAGCAGCTTGGCCGGGGGGTTCGATACGCAGTATTTT.

V gene TRBV5-6 combines with J gene TRBJ1-2; 9 bases align to TRBD1. V dropped 2 bases and J dropped 6; count of bases not matched to a gene: 5. CDR3 length equals 14 residues. Per the germline V gene, CDR1 is SGHDT and CDR2 is YYEEEE. This CDR3 reads CASSLGDRAHGYTF. CDR3 bases: TGTGCCAGCAGCTTAGGGGACAGGGCGCATGGCTACACCTTC.

This rearrangement joins TRBV19 to TRBJ1-4, with a tentative D call TRBD1 (5 bases). V was clipped by 5 bases and J by 0 bases, with 10 bases between them. This CDR3 comprises 15 residues. Germline-derived CDR1 and CDR2 are LNHDA and SQIVND (reference sequence). Here the CDR3 DNA reads TGTGCCAGTAGTCTCACAGGAGCAACTAATGAAAAACTGTTTTTT. Amino acids: CASSLTGATNEKLFF.

The V and J genes are TRBV5-1 and TRBJ1-4; no clear D gene. The CDR3 is 12 residues long. Germline V lookup: CDR1 SGHRS, CDR2 YFSETQ. The germline V and J ends were trimmed by 2 bases and 8 bases, with 7 bases remaining between them. CDR3 protein: CASSFLGEKLFF. The CDR3 nucleotides are TGCGCCAGCAGCTTCCTTGGGGAAAAACTGTTTTTT.

The CDR3 spells CASSLLSSGAAYEQYF. For the CDR3, the DNA is TGTGCCAGCAGTTTATTGTCCAGCGGAGCGGCATACGAGCAGTACTTC. This chain uses TRBV28 with TRBJ2-7; D might be TRBD2 (5 bases). V dropped 1 base and J dropped 4 bases, with 17 bases sitting between them. The CDR3 loop spans 16 amino acids. Germline CDR1 and CDR2: MDHEN and SYDVKM.

J is TRBJ1-1 and V is TRBV5-4; no clear D. Between the trimmed V and J ends, which lost 5 bases and 1 base, there was a span of 12 bases. The CDR3 runs to 14 residues. Per germline, CDR1 SGHNT and CDR2 YYREEE (reference sequence). The CDR3 sequence: CASSFNYRNTEAFF. The DNA for the CDR3 is TGTGCCAGCAGTTTCAATTATCGGAACACTGAAGCTTTCTTT. The full variable domain, rest sourced from reference TRBV5-4 and TRBJ1-1, is ETGVTQSPTHLIKTRGQQVTLRCSSQSGHNTVSWYQQALGQGPQFIFQYYREEENGRGNFPPRFSGLQFPNYSSELNVNALELDDSALYLCASSFNYRNTEAFFGQGTRLTVV.

This clone appeared once. The chain is built from TRBV18 and TRBJ2-5; D call uncertain. The V gene's germline CDR1 is KGHSH and CDR2 LQKENI. V lost 0 bases to trimming and J lost 0 bases, with 5 bases between them. The CDR3 runs to 14 residues. The CDR3, as DNA: TGTGCCAGCTCACCACCGACAAACCAAGAGACCCAGTACTTC. Residues: CASSPPTNQETQYF.

The J gene is TRBJ2-5, the V gene TRBV18; D ambiguous. The germline V gene has CDR1 KGHSH and CDR2 LQKENI. The CDR3 length is 13 residues. Trimming shortened V by 0 bases and J by 4 bases, and 6 bases separated the two germline ends. Written as DNA, the CDR3 is TGTGCCAGCTCACCACCGAGTCTAGAGACCCAGTACTTC. This encodes CASSPPSLETQYF.

This clone was detected only once. The V and J genes are TRBV4-1 and TRBJ2-1; 15 bases align to TRBD2. V shed 2 bases and J 6 bases; nucleotides not matched to a gene: 5. CDR1 and CDR2 from the germline V gene are MGHRA and YSYEKL. This CDR3 has 17 amino acids. The CDR3 sequence is CASSQPRTSGGANEQFF. Written as DNA, the CDR3 is TGCGCCAGCAGCCAACCCCGGACTAGCGGGGGGGCCAATGAGCAGTTCTTC.